Each of the 21 T cell receptor beta chains below was sequenced from the same sample in a study of T cell clusters in autoimmune cytopenias. TRB amplification used roughly 250 ng of peripheral blood genomic DNA. TRB was amplified by touch-down multiplex PCR, primer pools A and B combined. TCRdb reprocessed the multiplex PCR reads and keeps a single row for each CDR3 protein, giving no DNA. This listing includes nearly 7,000 distinct CDR3 sequences. This sample was shared with a second study, whose subject was T cell repertoires in aging, cancer and after chemotherapy.

Material for sequencing was peripheral blood. These receptors originate from a human donor in good health.

Measured by frequency, this clonotype is medium-sized. The chain has TRBV12-3 or TRBV12-4 and TRBJ2-1; the TRBD1 assignment by TCRdb is unverifiable without DNA. The CDR3 is 15 residues long. The CDR3: CASSLSGGLMNEQFF.

By frequency, this clonotype registers medium-sized. This chain connects TRBV30 to TRBJ2-7; the D call from TCRdb, TRBD2, cannot be confirmed without DNA. The CDR3 extends over 14 amino acids. Germline V gives CDR1 GTSNPN, CDR2 SVGIG (reference sequence). CDR3 protein: CAWTAGAERYEQYF.

The chain joins TRBV6-5 to TRBJ2-3; TCRdb returns TRBD2, unconfirmable since there is no DNA. Per the germline V gene, CDR1 is MNHEY and CDR2 is SVGAGI. The CDR3 is made up of 17 amino acids. CDR3 residues: CASSSPGLASNTDTQYF.

The chain recombines TRBV11-2 with TRBJ2-1. The CDR3 has 12 residues. Germline assignment: CDR1 SGHAT and CDR2 FQNNGV. CDR3 region: CASSLDKDEQFF. Combining the CDR3 with reference TRBV11-2 and TRBJ2-1 gives the whole variable domain EAGVAQSPRYKIIEKRQSVAFWCNPISGHATLYWYQQILGQGPKLLIQFQNNGVVDDSQLPKDRFSAERLKGVDSTLKIQPAKLEDSAVYLCASSLDKDEQFFGPGTRLTVL.

The chain has TRBV18 and TRBJ1-5; TCRdb's D gene call, TRBD1, goes unchecked for lack of DNA. Germline lookup yields CDR1 KGHSH and CDR2 LQKENI. The CDR3 is 16 amino acids. The CDR3 sequence: CASSPPGGPGNQPQHF. Complete variable domain (other parts from reference TRBV18 and TRBJ1-5): NAGVMQNPRHLVRRRGQEARLRCSPMKGHSHVYWYRQLPEEGLKFMVYLQKENIIDESGMPKERFSAEFPKEGPSILRIQQVVRGDSAAYFCASSPPGGPGNQPQHFGDGTRLSIL.

Judged by frequency, this clonotype is medium-sized. The V gene is TRBV5-4, the J gene TRBJ2-3; TCRdb's assignment of TRBD1 cannot be checked, as there is no DNA. Looked up from germline, CDR1 is SGHNT and CDR2 is YYREEE (reference sequence). The CDR3 is made up of 16 amino acids. CDR3 amino acids: CASSSTGQGKTDTQYF.

This clonotype is called medium-sized based on its frequency. V is TRBV5-6 and J is TRBJ2-7; the TRBD1 assignment by TCRdb is unverifiable without DNA. The CDR3 is 14 residues long. Looked up from germline, CDR1 is SGHDT and CDR2 is YYEEEE. CDR3 region: CASSLRQGSDEQYF. The full variable domain, its missing parts supplied by reference TRBV5-6 and TRBJ2-7, is DAGVTQSPTHLIKTRGQQVTLRCSPKSGHDTVSWYQQALGQGPQFIFQYYEEEERQRGNFPDRFSGHQFPNYSSELNVNALLLGDSALYLCASSLRQGSDEQYFGPGTRLTVT.

This clonotype registers medium-sized by frequency. The rearrangement links TRBV19 to TRBJ1-5. The CDR3 loop spans 16 amino acids. The V gene's germline CDR1 is LNHDA and CDR2 SQIVND (reference sequence). The CDR3 reads CASSIGPLGSNQPQHF.

This clonotype is labeled medium-sized based on frequency. The V gene is TRBV5-4, the J gene TRBJ2-5. This CDR3 has 14 residues. The germline V gene encodes CDR1 SGHNT and CDR2 YYREEE (reference sequence). The CDR3 protein is CASSLQATQETQYF.

The rearrangement joins TRBV5-1 to TRBJ2-1; TCRdb reports TRBD1, a call that lacks DNA to check it against. CDR1 and CDR2 from the germline V gene are SGHRS and YFSETQ. This CDR3 has 14 residues. The CDR3 here is CASSPGGSHNEQFF.

This clonotype is identified as medium-sized from frequency. V and J are TRBV19 and TRBJ1-1. Germline loops: CDR1 LNHDA, CDR2 SQIVND (reference sequence). This CDR3 is 13 amino acids long. The CDR3 region is CASSSQPWAEAFF.

Considering frequency, this clonotype is medium-sized. The chain couples TRBV6-5 to TRBJ2-7. This CDR3 comprises 12 residues. The V gene's germline CDR1 is MNHEY and CDR2 SVGAGI. CDR3 sequence reads: CASSVRGYEQYF.

The J gene is TRBJ1-5, the V gene TRBV4-2. Germline V lookup: CDR1 LGHNA, CDR2 YNFKEQ. This CDR3 is built from 15 residues. This CDR3 is CASSQEGYSNQPQHF.

The rearrangement uses TRBV7-9 and TRBJ2-1. This CDR3 region has 13 residues. Germline V gene data show CDR1 as SEHNR and CDR2 as FQNEAQ (reference sequence). The CDR3 sequence is CASSLEVRNEQFF.

This clonotype counts as medium-sized (0.01 to 0.1%) by frequency. The CDR3 sequence is CASSILQGVTYGYTF. This rearrangement joins TRBV6-5 to TRBJ1-2; TCRdb's D call, TRBD1, is unchecked because there is no DNA. This CDR3 has 15 amino acids. Germline CDR1 reads MNHEY; CDR2 reads SVGAGI.

This clonotype ranks as medium-sized in terms of frequency. This rearrangement joins TRBV6-5 to TRBJ2-1; TCRdb's D gene call, TRBD1, goes unchecked for lack of DNA. The CDR3 spans 14 residues. CDR1 and CDR2 (germline): MNHEY, SVGAGI. The CDR3 sequence is CASIRRRGNNEQFF.

The V call is TRBV5-3, the J call TRBJ1-4. TRBV5-3 is an ORF for which the function is uncertain. The CDR3 sequence is 12 residues long. The CDR3 reads CARRNYESRGFF.

The genes are TRBV7-2 and TRBJ2-7; TCRdb calls TRBD1, which cannot be checked without DNA. The CDR3 contains 13 residues. Germline lookup yields CDR1 SGHTA and CDR2 FQGNSA. The CDR3 sequence: CASSWTGGYEQYF.

This clonotype is labeled medium-sized based on frequency. This sequence joins TRBV12-3 or TRBV12-4 and TRBJ2-7; without DNA, the TCRdb call of TRBD1 cannot be checked. This CDR3 contains 14 residues. This chain's CDR3 is CASSQGTVLDEQYF.

The CDR3 sequence: CASSQEPGGGWRNEQFF. The gene calls are TRBV4-2 and TRBJ2-1; there is no DNA to check the TCRdb D call of TRBD2. The germline CDR1 and CDR2 sequences are LGHNA and YNFKEQ. This CDR3 comprises 17 residues.

The chain joins TRBV12-3 or TRBV12-4 to TRBJ2-1; TCRdb proposes TRBD1, but this gene call is untestable without DNA. The CDR3 extends over 14 amino acids. Here the CDR3 reads CASNINRGRNEQFF.